The 30 T cell receptor beta chains given below trace back to one sample, sequenced in a study of control samples from healthy donors and cancer patients. Some clones are missing from TCRdb's copy, which holds only in-frame ones; the method was immunoSEQ multiplex PCR. The sample includes about 150,000 clones, more than 85% seen only once; the top ten take approximately 2.5%. The specimen sequenced was blood. All receptors derive from a man between 50 and 59 years old in good health.

The chain carries TRBV3-1 (or the pseudogene TRBV3-2) and TRBJ2-1, with TRBD2 identical over 11 bases. The junction had 1 base not matched to a gene; V was cut back by 1 base and J by 5 bases. Germline V gene sequence: CDR1 LGHDT, CDR2 YNNKEL (reference sequence). CDR3 length: 15 residues. The CDR3 sequence is CASSQVAGGNNEQFF. CDR3 DNA: TGTGCCAGCAGCCAAGTAGCGGGAGGGAACAATGAGCAGTTCTTC.

Worth noting for this clone: At one end, the junction sequence differs from germline, possibly due to a read error. The chain recombines TRBV27 with TRBJ2-7; 10 bases agree with TRBD1. Germline assignment: CDR1 MNHEY and CDR2 SMNVEV (reference sequence). The CDR3 contains 15 residues. In DNA form, the CDR3 reads TGTGCCAGCAGTTTTCCCCCTCGGACAGGGGGACCCCTCGTCTTC. This gives the protein CASSFPPRTGGPLVF.

This chain uses TRBV3-1 (or the pseudogene TRBV3-2) with TRBJ1-1; D gene uncertain. Germline V gene data show CDR1 as LGHDT and CDR2 as YNNKEL (reference sequence). CDR3 length equals 12 residues. Trimming cost V 10 bases and J 1 base, with 10 bases left between them. The DNA for the CDR3 is TGTGCCACCCGGGGAGGGAACACTGAAGCTTTCTTT. It translates to CATRGGNTEAFF.

The genes are TRBV5-1 and TRBJ2-5; 13 bases agree with TRBD2. V was clipped by 3 bases and J by 13 bases; unmatched bases: 9. The germline CDR1 and CDR2 sequences are SGHRS and YFSETQ. The CDR3 runs 14 residues. The CDR3 bases are TGCGCCAGCAGCTCGACTAGCGGGAGGTCGACGCGGTACTTC. It codes for CASSSTSGRSTRYF.

This chain connects TRBV19 to TRBJ2-7; TRBD2 is a possible D gene (6 bases). The CDR3 contains 14 residues. V dropped 5 bases and J dropped 2 bases, with 13 bases sitting between them. In germline, CDR1 is LNHDA, CDR2 SQIVND (reference sequence). CDR3 nucleotides: TGTGCCAGTAGTCTCCGGGACTGGGCCTACGAGCAGTACTTC. Encoded protein: CASSLRDWAYEQYF.

The genes are TRBV6-5 and TRBJ2-7, with TRBD1 matching over 9 bases. The J segment lost 3 bases and the V segment lost 8 bases, leaving 5 bases of the junction unmatched. The CDR3 extends over 13 amino acids. Germline values: CDR1 MNHEY, CDR2 SVGAGI. The CDR3 DNA reads TGTGCCAGCGGAGGGACAGGGCACTACGAGCAGTACTTC. As protein: CASGGTGHYEQYF.

V and J are TRBV2 and TRBJ1-4; possible D gene TRBD1, 5 bases. This CDR3 has 15 amino acids. Germline V gene lookup returns CDR1 SNHLY and CDR2 FYNNEI. The ends were cut back, 2 bases at V and 8 bases at J, with 15 bases in the middle. The CDR3 DNA sequence: TGTGCCAGCAGTGAAAGTCGGACCTGGGGCGAAAAACTGTTTTTT. This codes for CASSESRTWGEKLFF.

The chain has TRBV2 and TRBJ1-5; D is unclear. There are 14 residues in the CDR3. Germline V gene lookup returns CDR1 SNHLY and CDR2 FYNNEI. Trimming shortened V by 3 bases and J by 0 bases, and 6 bases separated the two germline ends. In DNA, the CDR3 is TGTGCCAGCAGTGAGCAGTATAGCAATCAGCCCCAGCATTTT. Translation gives CASSEQYSNQPQHF.

This clone was recorded once. The chain combines TRBV7-9 with TRBJ2-2, with 8 bases matching TRBD2. Germline CDR1 and CDR2: SEHNR and FQNEAQ (reference sequence). This CDR3 region has 16 residues. Losses at the gene ends were 5 bases for V and 3 bases for J; bases not matched to a gene: 8. For the CDR3, the DNA is TGTGCCAGCAGCACCAGACTAGCGTCCGACACCGGGGAGCTGTTTTTT. Protein sequence: CASSTRLASDTGELFF.

This chain links TRBV28 with TRBJ1-1; D perhaps matches TRBD1 (5 bases). Germline lookup yields CDR1 MDHEN and CDR2 SYDVKM. The CDR3 is made up of 14 amino acids. Trimming removed 8 bases at V and 6 bases at J, with 19 bases between. Written as DNA, the CDR3 is TGTGCCAGCCAATTAGGACATCTCGGCGCTGAAGCTTTCTTT. It specifies CASQLGHLGAEAFF.

The rearrangement uses TRBV6-1 and TRBJ1-5; possibly TRBD1 for D (6 bases). Germline V gene sequence: CDR1 MNHNS, CDR2 SASEGT. CDR3 length: 14 residues. V lost 3 bases and J 2 bases, leaving 8 bases between the germline ends. The CDR3 nucleotides read TGTGCCAGCAGTGACAGGGGTGGCAATCAGCCCCAGCATTTT. It translates to CASSDRGGNQPQHF.

The chain is built from TRBV18 and TRBJ2-7; D tentatively fits TRBD1 or TRBD2 (5 bases each). There are 11 residues in the CDR3. The germline V and J ends were trimmed by 8 bases and 2 bases, with 7 bases remaining between them. Germline V gives CDR1 KGHSH, CDR2 LQKENI. CDR3 DNA sequence: TGTGCCAGCCGAGGGGCCTACGAGCAGTACTTC. This sequence encodes CASRGAYEQYF. Full variable domain (missing parts from reference TRBV18 and TRBJ2-7): NAGVMQNPRHLVRRRGQEARLRCSPMKGHSHVYWYRQLPEEGLKFMVYLQKENIIDESGMPKERFSAEFPKEGPSILRIQQVVRGDSAAYFCASRGAYEQYFGPGTRLTVT.

This chain connects TRBV6-4 to TRBJ2-7, with 10 bases aligning to TRBD2. Germline trimming cut 2 bases from V and 0 bases from J; bases unmatched to any gene: 4. This CDR3 is 16 amino acids long. From germline, CDR1 is MRHNA and CDR2 SNTAGT. CDR3 DNA sequence: TGTGCCAGCAGTGACATGACTAGCGGGTACTCCTACGAGCAGTACTTC. Translated: CASSDMTSGYSYEQYF.

The gene calls are TRBV6-6 and TRBJ1-5; 11 nucleotides agree with TRBD1. The length of the CDR3 is 13 residues. With 8 bases clipped from V and 8 bases from J, the junction kept 5 bases outside the gene matches. CDR1 MNHNY and CDR2 SVGAGI come from the germline V gene (reference sequence). The CDR3: CASSDRGREPQHF. CDR3 nucleotides: TGTGCCAGCTCGGACAGGGGGCGAGAGCCCCAGCATTTT.

The chain recombines TRBV30 with TRBJ1-1; the D is unclear. Between the trimmed V and J ends, which lost 4 bases and 7 bases, there was a span of 10 bases. The CDR3 contains 11 residues. The germline CDR1 and CDR2 sequences are GTSNPN and SVGIG (reference sequence). Here the CDR3 reads CAWKGFHEAFF. CDR3 DNA sequence: TGTGCCTGGAAGGGCTTCCATGAAGCTTTCTTT.

This chain uses TRBV15 with TRBJ1-4, with no clear D. This CDR3 comprises 13 residues. The V gene lost 0 bases and the J gene lost 8 bases, with 7 bases spanning the gap. CDR1 is LNHNV, CDR2 YYDKDF, per germline (reference sequence). The CDR3 DNA reads TGTGCCACCAGCAGAGATCTGTGGGAAAAACTGTTTTTT. Its protein product is CATSRDLWEKLFF.

This chain connects TRBV10-3 to TRBJ1-6; D not certain. Germline V gene lookup returns CDR1 ENHRY and CDR2 SYGVKD. This CDR3 has 16 amino acids. Trimming took 3 bases from V and 6 from J, leaving 15 bases between them. In nucleotides, the CDR3 is TGTGCCATCAGTGAAAACTTCGCCGGCAGTAATTCACCCCTCCACTTT. Translation: CAISENFAGSNSPLHF.

V and J are TRBV7-2 and TRBJ1-1; no reliable D call. Germline CDR1 SGHTA, CDR2 FQGNSA. V was shortened by 1 base and J by 4 bases, with 13 bases between the two germline ends. CDR3 length: 15 amino acids. The CDR3 is CASSLVPGIGTEAFF. The CDR3 bases are TGTGCCAGCAGCTTAGTTCCGGGTATCGGCACTGAAGCTTTCTTT.

This CDR3 is CASSYTLAITQYF. CDR3 bases: TGTGCCAGCAGCTACACCCTAGCAATTACGCAGTATTTT. The rearrangement joins TRBV5-4 to TRBJ2-3; D is perhaps TRBD2 (5 bases). The CDR3 sequence is 13 residues long. V was trimmed by 3 bases and J by 8 bases, leaving 13 bases between them. Germline CDR1 reads SGHNT; CDR2 reads YYREEE (reference sequence).

A single count supports this clone. The chain links TRBV19 to TRBJ2-3; no definite D call. V shed 0 bases and J shed 4 bases, with 2 bases lying between them. Germline V gene data show CDR1 as LNHDA and CDR2 as SQIVND (reference sequence). The CDR3 has 12 amino acids. The CDR3, as DNA: TGTGCCAGTAGTATAGATCCAGATACGCAGTATTTT. Translated: CASSIDPDTQYF.

The rearrangement uses TRBV5-1 and TRBJ2-5; weak D call: TRBD2 (7 bases). Germline lookup yields CDR1 SGHRS and CDR2 YFSETQ. V lost 0 bases and J 5 bases, leaving 11 bases between the germline ends. CDR3 size: 14 residues. The CDR3 loop is CASSLVKGGETQYF. The CDR3 DNA is TGCGCCAGCAGCTTGGTAAAGGGGGGGGAGACCCAGTACTTC.

The chain links TRBV4-1 to TRBJ1-1, with 8 nucleotides matching TRBD1. CDR1 is MGHRA and CDR2 is YSYEKL in the germline V gene. The CDR3 covers 15 residues. The junction had 9 bases not matched to a gene; V was cut back by 4 bases and J by 5 bases. CDR3 DNA sequence: TGCGCCAGCAGCCGAGTGGACAGGGCGAATACTGAAGCTTTCTTT. Protein sequence: CASSRVDRANTEAFF.

The J gene is TRBJ2-4, the V gene TRBV6-5; 10 nucleotides align to TRBD1. J lost 0 bases, V lost 7 bases, and 3 bases had no gene match. The CDR3 sequence is 15 residues long. Germline CDR1 and CDR2: MNHEY and SVGAGI. The CDR3 reads CASKGQGIAKNIQYF. Written as DNA, the CDR3 is TGTGCCAGCAAGGGACAGGGGATAGCCAAAAACATTCAGTACTTC.

The chain is built from TRBV12-3 or TRBV12-4 and TRBJ2-3, with 7 bases aligning to TRBD2. The J segment lost 2 bases and the V segment lost 9 bases, leaving 5 bases of the junction unmatched. CDR3 size: 13 residues. The CDR3 region is CASRRGVTDTQYF. In nucleotides, the CDR3 is TGTGCCAGTCGCCGGGGGGTCACAGATACGCAGTATTTT.

The gene calls are TRBV6-1 and TRBJ1-1; no clear D gene. The V gene lost 0 bases and the J gene lost 8 bases, with 19 bases spanning the gap. The V gene's germline CDR1 is MNHNS and CDR2 SASEGT. The CDR3 runs to 16 residues. CDR3 nucleotides: TGTGCCAGCAGTGAAGCAATTGGGAACAGACGTCAAGAAGCTTTCTTT. Protein sequence: CASSEAIGNRRQEAFF.

The chain couples TRBV28 to TRBJ2-7; the D call may be TRBD1 or TRBD2 (5 bases each). In germline, CDR1 is MDHEN, CDR2 SYDVKM. V was clipped by 6 bases and J by 2 bases, with 17 bases between them. The CDR3 consists of 15 residues. DNA for the CDR3: TGTGCCAGCAGGGGAGAGAGCGAGACAGCCTACGAGCAGTACTTC. This codes for CASRGESETAYEQYF.

The J gene is TRBJ2-2, the V gene TRBV7-9; 8 bases line up with TRBD1. V gave up 5 bases and J gave up 5 bases; unmatched junction bases: 7. The germline CDR1 and CDR2 sequences are SEHNR and FQNEAQ (reference sequence). The CDR3 length is 15 residues. In nucleotides, the CDR3 is TGTGCCAGCAGCCCCCAGGGGGCGAGGACCGGGGAGCTGTTTTTT. Its translation is CASSPQGARTGELFF.

The chain combines TRBV11-2 with TRBJ1-1; 9 positions agree with TRBD1. There are 16 residues in the CDR3. Germline-derived CDR1 and CDR2 are SGHAT and FQNNGV. V was clipped by 5 bases and J by 1 base; unmatched bases: 8. For the CDR3, the DNA is TGTGCCAGCAGCAAGAGGGGACAGGGCAAGAACACTGAAGCTTTCTTT. This encodes CASSKRGQGKNTEAFF.

This clone was counted a few times. The V call is TRBV6-1, the J call TRBJ2-7, with D uncertain. V shed 0 bases and J shed 4 bases, with 4 bases lying between them. Germline CDR1 and CDR2: MNHNS and SASEGT. This CDR3 region has 12 residues. The CDR3 region has the DNA TGTGCCAGCAGTGAAGCGGTGTACGAGCAGTACTTC. It encodes CASSEAVYEQYF.

The chain carries TRBV7-3 and TRBJ2-1, with D possibly matching TRBD1 (6 bases). Germline V gene data show CDR1 as SGHTA and CDR2 as FQGTGA. V was trimmed by 1 base and J by 0 bases, leaving 7 bases between them. The CDR3 consists of 15 residues. The CDR3 reads CASSLNRDSYNEQFF. The CDR3 nucleotides are TGTGCCAGCAGCTTAAACAGGGACTCCTACAATGAGCAGTTCTTC.